This T cell receptor beta chain comes out of a study of blood T cell repertoires in COVID-19. Per the authors' pipeline: Cell counts per sample came from amplifying reference gene primers. Sequencing was performed with immunoSEQ multiplex PCR; in TCRdb, only in-frame clones are kept and a portion is missing. D and trimming come from the DNA, and the V and J calls and clone size come from that table. This repertoire shows about 180,000 clones, over 80% found once; its top ten account for roughly 1.5%. Germline loops: CDR1 SGDLS, CDR2 YYNGEE. Trimming removed 4 bases at V and 7 bases at J, with 17 bases between. CDR3 length: 15 amino acids.

This receptor was identified in a woman aged 45 to 65 with acute or convalescent COVID-19. V is TRBV9 and J is TRBJ1-4; maybe TRBD1 (5 bases). Sequencing was performed on peripheral blood. The chain's CDR3 is CASSNGRGEAEKLFF. The CDR3 DNA is TGTGCCAGCAGCAATGGAAGAGGGGAGGCTGAAAAACTGTTTTTT. Combining the CDR3 with reference TRBV9 and TRBJ1-4 gives the whole variable domain DSGVTQTPKHLITATGQRVTLRCSPRSGDLSVYWYQQSLDQGLQFLIQYYNGEERAKGNILERFSAQQFPDLHSELNLSSLELGDSALYFCASSNGRGEAEKLFFGSGTQLSVL.